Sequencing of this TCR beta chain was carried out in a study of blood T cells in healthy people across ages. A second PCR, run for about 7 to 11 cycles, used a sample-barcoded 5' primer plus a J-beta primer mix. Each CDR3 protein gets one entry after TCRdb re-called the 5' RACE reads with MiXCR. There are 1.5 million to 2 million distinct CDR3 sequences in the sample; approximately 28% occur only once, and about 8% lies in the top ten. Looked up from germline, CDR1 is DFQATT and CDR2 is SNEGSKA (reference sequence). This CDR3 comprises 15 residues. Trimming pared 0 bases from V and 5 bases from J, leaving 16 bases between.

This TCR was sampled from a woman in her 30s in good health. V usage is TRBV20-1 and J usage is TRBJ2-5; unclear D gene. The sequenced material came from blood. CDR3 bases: TGCAGTGCTAGAGATGGGTCTTCTATTAGGGAGACCCAGTACTTC. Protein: CSARDGSSIRETQYF.